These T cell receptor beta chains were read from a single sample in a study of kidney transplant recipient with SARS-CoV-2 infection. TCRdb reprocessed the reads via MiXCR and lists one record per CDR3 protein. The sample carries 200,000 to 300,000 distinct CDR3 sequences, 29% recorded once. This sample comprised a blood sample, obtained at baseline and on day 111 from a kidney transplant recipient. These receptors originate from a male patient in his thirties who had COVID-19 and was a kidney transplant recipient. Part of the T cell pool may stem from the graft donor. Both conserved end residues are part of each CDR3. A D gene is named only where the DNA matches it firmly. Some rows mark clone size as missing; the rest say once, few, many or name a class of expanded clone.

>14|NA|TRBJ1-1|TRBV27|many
CASSLSFAGSEAFF
TGTGCCAGCAGTTTATCGTTCGCAGGCAGCGAAGCTTTCTTT
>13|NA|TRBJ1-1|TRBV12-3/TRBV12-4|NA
CASSFGQNTEAFF
TGTGCCAGCAGTTTCGGACAGAACACTGAAGCTTTCTTT
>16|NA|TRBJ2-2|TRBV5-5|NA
CASSFWGSSLAGELFF
TGTGCCAGCAGCTTCTGGGGATCAAGTTTGGCCGGGGAGCTGTTTTTT
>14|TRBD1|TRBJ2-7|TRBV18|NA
CASTGTGGAGEQYF
TGTGCCAGCACCGGGACAGGGGGCGCGGGCGAGCAGTACTTC
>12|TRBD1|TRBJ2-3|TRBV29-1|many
CSVHRGGDTQYF
TGCAGCGTTCACAGGGGTGGAGATACGCAGTATTTT
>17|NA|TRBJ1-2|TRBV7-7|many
CASSPAIKCRKTYGYTF
TGTGCCAGCAGCCCGGCTATTAAGTGCCGAAAGACCTATGGCTACACCTTC
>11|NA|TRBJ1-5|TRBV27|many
CASGGNQPQHF
TGTGCCAGCGGGGGAAACCAGCCCCAGCATTTT
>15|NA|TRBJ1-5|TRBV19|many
CASSPHAAGNQPQHF
TGTGCCAGTAGTCCCCATGCGGCGGGCAATCAGCCCCAGCATTTT
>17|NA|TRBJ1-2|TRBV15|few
CATSSFVRCGKTYGYTF
TGTGCCACCAGCTCATTCGTAAGGTGTGGAAAGACCTATGGCTACACCTTC
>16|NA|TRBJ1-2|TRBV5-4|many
CASNGHVPGKTYGYTF
TGTGCCAGCAATGGGCACGTACCAGGAAAGACCTATGGCTACACCTTC
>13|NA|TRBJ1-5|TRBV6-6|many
CASSSGSNQPQHF
TGTGCCAGCAGCTCGGGCAGCAATCAGCCCCAGCATTTT
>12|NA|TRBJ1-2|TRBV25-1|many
CASSELSYGYTF
TGTGCCAGCAGTGAACTTAGCTATGGCTACACCTTC
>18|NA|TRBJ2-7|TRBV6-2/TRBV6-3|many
CASSYSPFGQGSSYEQYF
TGTGCCAGCAGTTACTCCCCCTTCGGGCAGGGGAGCTCCTACGAGCAGTACTTC
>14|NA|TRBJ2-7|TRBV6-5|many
CASIKGGWGVEQYF
TGTGCCAGCATCAAAGGCGGGTGGGGGGTCGAGCAGTACTTC
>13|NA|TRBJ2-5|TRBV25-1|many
CASSERGAETQYF
TGTGCCAGCAGTGAAAGGGGGGCCGAGACCCAGTACTTC
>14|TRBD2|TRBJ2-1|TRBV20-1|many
CSATQTSGYNEQFF
TGCAGTGCTACGCAGACTAGCGGTTACAATGAGCAGTTCTTC
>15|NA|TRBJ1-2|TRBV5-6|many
CASSLGGPSLYGYTF
TGTGCCAGCAGCTTGGGGGGTCCCTCCTTATATGGCTACACCTTC
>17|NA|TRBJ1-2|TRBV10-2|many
CASSGEATSRKTYGYTF
TGCGCCAGCAGTGGGGAGGCCACTTCTAGAAAGACCTATGGCTACACCTTC
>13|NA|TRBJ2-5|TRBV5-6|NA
CASSSYSGETQYF
TGTGCCAGCAGCTCGTATAGCGGAGAGACCCAGTACTTC
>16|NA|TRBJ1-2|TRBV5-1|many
CASSHGSVRKTYGYTF
TGCGCCAGCAGTCATGGATCGGTTCGAAAGACCTATGGCTACACCTTC
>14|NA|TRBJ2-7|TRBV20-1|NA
CSASEPDYGYEQYF
TGCAGTGCTAGTGAGCCGGACTATGGCTACGAGCAGTACTTC
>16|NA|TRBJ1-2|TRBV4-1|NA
CASSQDVGVTNYGYTF
TGCGCCAGCAGCCAAGACGTGGGGGTGACTAACTATGGCTACACCTTC
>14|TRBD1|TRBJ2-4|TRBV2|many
CASSFRDRGDIQYF
TGTGCCAGCAGCTTCCGGGACAGGGGTGACATTCAGTACTTC
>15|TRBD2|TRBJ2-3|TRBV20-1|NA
CSAPPAGDPTDTQYF
TGCAGTGCCCCCCCAGCGGGGGACCCCACAGATACGCAGTATTTT
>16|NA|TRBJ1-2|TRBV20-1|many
CSAALLLFRKTYGYTF
TGCAGTGCTGCACTATTGCTGTTTCGAAAGACCTATGGCTACACCTTC
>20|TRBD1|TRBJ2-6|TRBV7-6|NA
CASSRRDRTGWASGANVLTF
TGTGCCAGCAGCCGGAGAGACAGGACAGGTTGGGCTAGTGGGGCCAACGTCCTGACTTTC
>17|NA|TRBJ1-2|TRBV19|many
CASSTGLTNRKTYGYTF
TGTGCCAGTAGTACGGGCCTGACAAATCGAAAGACCTATGGCTACACCTTC
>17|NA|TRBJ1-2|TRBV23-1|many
CASSERELRRKTYGYTF
TGCGCCAGCAGTGAACGGGAGCTACGCAGAAAGACCTATGGCTACACCTTC
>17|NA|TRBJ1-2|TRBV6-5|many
CASSLHLECRKTYGYTF
TGTGCCAGCAGTCTTCATTTGGAATGTAGAAAGACCTATGGCTACACCTTC
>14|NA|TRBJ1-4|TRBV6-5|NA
CASSYSPEGEKLFF
TGTGCCAGCAGTTACTCTCCAGAGGGTGAAAAACTGTTTTTT
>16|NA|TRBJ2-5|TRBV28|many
CASSFLGTGSVETQYF
TGTGCCAGCAGTTTCTTAGGCACAGGGTCGGTAGAGACCCAGTACTTC
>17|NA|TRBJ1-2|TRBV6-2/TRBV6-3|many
CASSYSCCIGKTYGYTF
TGTGCCAGCAGTTATTCATGCTGCATCGGAAAGACCTATGGCTACACCTTC
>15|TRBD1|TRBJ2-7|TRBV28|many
CASSLLGTGVTEQYF
TGTGCCAGCAGCCTGCTAGGGACAGGGGTAACCGAGCAGTACTTC
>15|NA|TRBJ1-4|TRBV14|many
CASSQGQAWGEKLFF
TGTGCCAGCAGCCAAGGACAGGCGTGGGGTGAAAAACTGTTTTTT
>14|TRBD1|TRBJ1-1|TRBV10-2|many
CASRGDRSNTEAFF
TGCGCCAGCAGGGGGGACAGGTCGAACACTGAAGCTTTCTTT
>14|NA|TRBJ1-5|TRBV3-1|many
CASSHRRDHQPQHF
TGTGCCAGCAGTCACAGACGGGATCATCAGCCCCAGCATTTT
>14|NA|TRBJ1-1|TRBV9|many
CASSGPTGNTEAFF
TGTGCCAGCAGCGGCCCGACAGGGAACACTGAAGCTTTCTTT
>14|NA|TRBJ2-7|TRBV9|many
CASSVGVQVYEQYF
TGTGCCAGCAGCGTAGGAGTTCAGGTCTACGAGCAGTACTTC
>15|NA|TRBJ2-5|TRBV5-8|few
CASSLYSAGNPDSYF
TGTGCCAGCAGCTTATATTCGGCCGGGAATCCTGATAGCTACTTC
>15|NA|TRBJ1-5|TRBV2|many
CASSEGGIRNQPQHF
TGTGCCAGCAGTGAAGGGGGGATACGCAATCAGCCCCAGCATTTT
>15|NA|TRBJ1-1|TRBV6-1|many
CASSEGGSGGTEAFF
TGTGCCAGCAGTGAAGGGGGATCTGGGGGCACTGAAGCTTTCTTT
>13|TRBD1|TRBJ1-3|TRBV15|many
CATSRPGTGRNYF
TGTGCCACCAGCAGACCAGGGACAGGGAGAAACTATTTT
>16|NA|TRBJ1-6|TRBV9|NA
CASSASPSSYNSPLHF
TGTGCCAGCAGCGCCAGCCCTAGCTCCTATAATTCACCCCTCCACTTT
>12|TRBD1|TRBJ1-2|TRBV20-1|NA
CSAPTGNYGYTF
TGCAGTGCTCCGACAGGGAACTATGGCTACACCTTC
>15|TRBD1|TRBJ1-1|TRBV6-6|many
CASSLSQGPRAEAFF
TGTGCCAGCAGTCTGTCACAGGGGCCGAGGGCTGAAGCTTTCTTT
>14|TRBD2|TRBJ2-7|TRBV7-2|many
CASSPGGAGWEQYF
TGTGCCAGCAGCCCCGGGGGAGCGGGGTGGGAGCAGTACTTC
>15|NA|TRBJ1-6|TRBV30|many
CAWSVRAGDNSPLHF
TGTGCCTGGAGTGTACGCGCGGGGGATAATTCACCCCTCCACTTT
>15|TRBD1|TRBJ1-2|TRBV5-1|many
CASSTGQGGNYGYTF
TGCGCCAGCAGCACGGGACAGGGAGGAAACTATGGCTACACCTTC